This is a list of T cell receptor beta chains from one sample in a study of blood T cell repertoires in COVID-19. Method: immunoSEQ multiplex PCR; TCRdb's copy keeps in-frame clones and lacks some. Of under 150,000 clones listed, around 81% are singletons. Sequenced sample: peripheral blood. These receptors all stem from a woman aged 50 to 60 with acute or convalescent COVID-19. CDR3s include the opening cysteine and the closing phenylalanine or tryptophan. Each record gives: clone size, V gene, D gene, J gene, CDR3 DNA, CDR3 protein. A D gene is named only where the DNA matches it firmly. The size field is filled for only some rows; it gives once, few, many or a size class.

clone_size: .
v_call: TRBV7-8
d_call: .
j_call: TRBJ2-1
cdr3_nt: TGTGCCAGCACACAGCCAGGGTTATACAATGAGCAGTTCTTC
cdr3_aa: CASTQPGLYNEQFF

clone_size: .
v_call: TRBV2
d_call: .
j_call: TRBJ1-2
cdr3_nt: TGTGCCAGCACCTCCTCCGGAGACAGGTACTATGGCTACACCTTC
cdr3_aa: CASTSSGDRYYGYTF

clone_size: .
v_call: TRBV6-6
d_call: .
j_call: TRBJ1-5
cdr3_nt: TGTGCCAGCAGGAACCTGGCAAGCAATCAGCCCCAGCATTTT
cdr3_aa: CASRNLASNQPQHF

clone_size: few
v_call: TRBV2
d_call: .
j_call: TRBJ1-6
cdr3_nt: TGTGCCAGCATAGGAGGGCAGGGTGTGTCACCCCTCCACTTT
cdr3_aa: CASIGGQGVSPLHF

clone_size: .
v_call: TRBV9
d_call: TRBD1
j_call: TRBJ1-4
cdr3_nt: TGTGCCAGCAGCGTAGCTCCAGGGGGTAATGAAAAACTGTTTTTT
cdr3_aa: CASSVAPGGNEKLFF

clone_size: .
v_call: TRBV6-5
d_call: .
j_call: TRBJ1-3
cdr3_nt: TGTGCCAGCAGGTCACAGTTAACCATATATTTT
cdr3_aa: CASRSQLTIYF

clone_size: once
v_call: TRBV12-3/TRBV12-4
d_call: .
j_call: TRBJ1-1
cdr3_nt: TGTGCCAGCAGTTTAGGGACTAACACTGAAGCTTTCTTT
cdr3_aa: CASSLGTNTEAFF

clone_size: .
v_call: TRBV14
d_call: .
j_call: TRBJ2-2
cdr3_nt: TGTGCCAGCAGCCAAGGGCCGAGGGGGTTTCAGCTCGGCGGGGAGCTGTTTTTT
cdr3_aa: CASSQGPRGFQLGGELFF

clone_size: once
v_call: TRBV3-1/TRBV3-2
d_call: TRBD1
j_call: TRBJ1-1
cdr3_nt: TGTGCCAGCAGCCACCCCAGGGGGCCGCGCACTGAAGCTTTCTTT
cdr3_aa: CASSHPRGPRTEAFF

clone_size: .
v_call: TRBV6-2/TRBV6-3
d_call: TRBD1
j_call: TRBJ2-7
cdr3_nt: TGTGCCAGCAGTTACTCGAATGGTGACAGGGCGGACGAGCAGTACTTC
cdr3_aa: CASSYSNGDRADEQYF

clone_size: .
v_call: TRBV5-4
d_call: TRBD2
j_call: TRBJ2-1
cdr3_nt: TGTGCCAGCAGCTACTCTAGCGGGGCGGGTGAGCAGTTCTTC
cdr3_aa: CASSYSSGAGEQFF

clone_size: .
v_call: TRBV7-2
d_call: TRBD1
j_call: TRBJ1-6
cdr3_nt: TGTGCCAGCAGCAGCCGGGACAGCCCTTTCACCCTCCACTTT
cdr3_aa: CASSSRDSPFTLHF

clone_size: .
v_call: TRBV25-1
d_call: TRBD1
j_call: TRBJ1-2
cdr3_nt: TGTGCCAGCAGTGACGGACAGGGCGGGGGATATGGCTACACCTTC
cdr3_aa: CASSDGQGGGYGYTF

clone_size: .
v_call: TRBV19
d_call: .
j_call: TRBJ2-6
cdr3_nt: TGTGCCAGTAGTCCGCTCCTCGACAGCTCTGGGGCCAACGTCCTGACTTTC
cdr3_aa: CASSPLLDSSGANVLTF

clone_size: .
v_call: TRBV5-1
d_call: .
j_call: TRBJ1-5
cdr3_nt: TGCGCCAGCAGCTTGAGGGGGGGGAATCAGCCCCAGCATTTT
cdr3_aa: CASSLRGGNQPQHF

clone_size: .
v_call: TRBV29-1
d_call: .
j_call: TRBJ1-1
cdr3_nt: TGCAGCGTTGACCAAGCCGAAGCTTTCTTT
cdr3_aa: CSVDQAEAFF

clone_size: .
v_call: TRBV11-2
d_call: .
j_call: TRBJ2-5
cdr3_nt: TGTGCCAGCAGCTTAGATGAGGGCAGGAAAGAGACCCAGTACTTC
cdr3_aa: CASSLDEGRKETQYF

clone_size: .
v_call: TRBV2
d_call: .
j_call: TRBJ2-7
cdr3_nt: TGTGCCAGCAGTGAATACTCCTACGAGCAGTACTTC
cdr3_aa: CASSEYSYEQYF

clone_size: few
v_call: TRBV6-6
d_call: .
j_call: TRBJ2-7
cdr3_nt: TGTGCCAGCGGGGAGGACAACTCCTACGAGCAGTACTTC
cdr3_aa: CASGEDNSYEQYF

clone_size: .
v_call: TRBV18
d_call: .
j_call: TRBJ1-2
cdr3_nt: TGTGCCAGCCGGGGGACTCCGGAGGGGCTTACCACCTTC
cdr3_aa: CASRGTPEGLTTF

clone_size: .
v_call: TRBV14
d_call: .
j_call: TRBJ1-2
cdr3_nt: TGTGCCAGCAGCCAGCCCTACAACTATGGCTACACCTTC
cdr3_aa: CASSQPYNYGYTF

clone_size: .
v_call: TRBV7-2
d_call: TRBD2
j_call: TRBJ2-7
cdr3_nt: TGTGCCAGCAGCTTAGCTTACGGGGGGACCTACGAGCAGTACTTC
cdr3_aa: CASSLAYGGTYEQYF

clone_size: .
v_call: TRBV6-5
d_call: .
j_call: TRBJ2-3
cdr3_nt: TGTGCCAGCACGTTTCGTGGGGGCCTCGATACGCAGTATTTT
cdr3_aa: CASTFRGGLDTQYF

clone_size: .
v_call: TRBV6-4
d_call: .
j_call: TRBJ2-1
cdr3_nt: TGTGCCAGCAGTGGCGGGACTCACTTGAACAATGAGCAGTTCTTC
cdr3_aa: CASSGGTHLNNEQFF

clone_size: .
v_call: TRBV6-5
d_call: .
j_call: TRBJ1-1
cdr3_nt: TGTGCCAGCAGTTACCTCTTGGAGGGACAAGCTTTCTTT
cdr3_aa: CASSYLLEGQAFF

clone_size: many
v_call: TRBV13
d_call: .
j_call: TRBJ1-1
cdr3_nt: TGTGCCAGCAGCAGTGATCAGGGGTACACTGAAGCTTTCTTT
cdr3_aa: CASSSDQGYTEAFF

clone_size: .
v_call: TRBV5-5
d_call: TRBD1
j_call: TRBJ1-4
cdr3_nt: TGTGCCAGCAGCTTGGCTCCGGGACAGGGGGCGCGTGAAAAACTGTTTTTT
cdr3_aa: CASSLAPGQGAREKLFF

clone_size: few
v_call: TRBV28
d_call: TRBD1
j_call: TRBJ1-6
cdr3_nt: TGTGCCAGCAGTTCAACAGGGGTCTCCAATTCACCCCTCCACTTT
cdr3_aa: CASSSTGVSNSPLHF

clone_size: .
v_call: TRBV5-6
d_call: TRBD1
j_call: TRBJ1-2
cdr3_nt: TGTGCCAGCAGCCTCGGACAGGCTGGCTACACCTTC
cdr3_aa: CASSLGQAGYTF

clone_size: once
v_call: TRBV6-5
d_call: TRBD2
j_call: TRBJ2-5
cdr3_nt: TGTGCCAGCAGTTACTCGAACGGGGGGGAAGAGACCCAGTACTTC
cdr3_aa: CASSYSNGGEETQYF

clone_size: .
v_call: TRBV6-2/TRBV6-3
d_call: TRBD2
j_call: TRBJ2-7
cdr3_nt: TGTGCCAGCAGTTATGGGAGGGGCCCCAACTACGAGCAGTACTTC
cdr3_aa: CASSYGRGPNYEQYF

clone_size: .
v_call: TRBV3-1/TRBV3-2
d_call: .
j_call: TRBJ1-5
cdr3_nt: TGTGCCAGCAGCCAATCGTCCGGTAGCAATCAGCCCCAGCATTTT
cdr3_aa: CASSQSSGSNQPQHF

clone_size: .
v_call: TRBV5-1
d_call: TRBD1
j_call: TRBJ2-2
cdr3_nt: TGCGCCAGCAGCTTGGACCCGGACAGGGGGTCGTACACCGGGGAGCTGTTTTTT
cdr3_aa: CASSLDPDRGSYTGELFF

clone_size: .
v_call: TRBV5-5
d_call: .
j_call: TRBJ1-6
cdr3_nt: TGTGCCAGCAGCCTACCCGGGGGCTCCTATAATTCACCCCTCCACTTT
cdr3_aa: CASSLPGGSYNSPLHF

clone_size: .
v_call: TRBV7-2
d_call: .
j_call: TRBJ1-2
cdr3_nt: TGTGCCAGCAGCATCGACTTATATGGCTACACCTTC
cdr3_aa: CASSIDLYGYTF

clone_size: .
v_call: TRBV5-1
d_call: TRBD2
j_call: TRBJ2-3
cdr3_nt: TGCGCCAGCAGCCCTACCCTAGCGGGGGGGAGGGATACGCAGTATTTT
cdr3_aa: CASSPTLAGGRDTQYF

clone_size: .
v_call: TRBV19
d_call: TRBD1
j_call: TRBJ2-7
cdr3_nt: TGTGCCAGTAGCACCCCTAGACAGGGGGGGACCTACGAGCAGTACTTC
cdr3_aa: CASSTPRQGGTYEQYF

clone_size: .
v_call: TRBV9
d_call: TRBD1
j_call: TRBJ1-2
cdr3_nt: TGTGCCAGCAGCGTAGGGTTGGGGACAGGGATCTATGGCTACACCTTC
cdr3_aa: CASSVGLGTGIYGYTF